A single sample is the source of the 20 T cell receptor beta chains below, sequenced in a study of blood T cell repertoires in COVID-19 (dated by TCRdb to the early 2020s). Libraries were prepared through the immunoSEQ multiplex PCR assay. The table was pulled from immuneACCESS by TCRdb, which kept in-frame rearrangements only. Such tables lose some clones; where checked, under half of the loss comes from unresolved V genes, and the rest has no known cause. The sample table records 90,000 to 150,000 clones; around four fifths of these occur just once. The ten most abundant clones make up about 12% of the sample. The specimen was peripheral blood. The receptor set was obtained from a human donor in a cohort sampled during active COVID-19.

J is TRBJ2-2 and V is TRBV7-2; TRBD2 matches 15 bases. The CDR3 sequence is 18 residues long. Germline CDR1 reads SGHTA; CDR2 reads FQGNSA. The junction had 4 bases not matched to a gene; V was cut back by 1 base and J by 4 bases. DNA of the CDR3: TGTGCCAGCAGCTTAGTCGTGGGACTAGCGGGGGGCACCGGGGAGCTGTTTTTT. Amino acid sequence: CASSLVVGLAGGTGELFF.

J is TRBJ2-1 and V is TRBV10-2; 9 nucleotides agree with TRBD2. J lost 2 bases, V lost 6 bases, and 2 bases had no gene match. The CDR3 spans 14 residues. Germline assignment: CDR1 WSHSY and CDR2 SAAADI. For the CDR3, the DNA is TGCGCCAGCAGGCTAGCGGGGCCCTACAATGAGCAGTTCTTC. Its protein is CASRLAGPYNEQFF.

As for this clone: With a much larger clone just one base away, this may be a read error. This chain joins TRBV5-1 and TRBJ2-3; 7 nucleotides line up with TRBD1. The germline gives CDR1 SGHRS, CDR2 YFSETQ. The CDR3 totals 14 residues. Trimming removed 4 bases from V and 2 bases from J; junction bases left unmatched: 4. This CDR3 is CASSLGQYTDTQYF. The CDR3 region has the DNA TGCGCCAGCAGCCTGGGACAGTACACAGATACGCAGTATTTT.

Comment on this clone: The same CDR3 also results from other DNA sequences found in this sample. The gene calls are TRBV5-1 and TRBJ2-3; weak D call: TRBD1 (6 bases). CDR3 length: 13 amino acids. The germline V and J ends were trimmed by 3 bases and 3 bases, with 8 bases remaining between them. Germline V gene data show CDR1 as SGHRS and CDR2 as YFSETQ. The CDR3 DNA is TGCGCCAGCAGCTCGCAGGGGACAGATACGCAGTATTTT. This encodes CASSSQGTDTQYF.

CDR3 in DNA: TGTGCCAGCAGTGAGAAGACAGGGGGAGGTGGCTACACCTTC. Protein: CASSEKTGGGGYTF. The chain couples TRBV2 to TRBJ1-2, with 9 nucleotides matching TRBD1. The length of the CDR3 is 14 residues. The germline V gene has CDR1 SNHLY and CDR2 FYNNEI. J gave up 7 bases and V 3 bases, and 6 bases lay outside the gene matches.

The chain carries TRBV5-1 and TRBJ2-7, with TRBD1 as a possible D gene (6 bases). Per germline, CDR1 SGHRS and CDR2 YFSETQ. This CDR3 has 14 residues. Deletions cut 3 bases from V and 2 bases from J, with 12 bases between. CDR3 nucleotide sequence: TGCGCCAGCAGCTCCGGGACACGACCCTACGAGCAGTACTTC. Translated, it gives CASSSGTRPYEQYF. The complete variable domain, with remaining parts taken from reference TRBV5-1 and TRBJ2-7, reads KAGVTQTPRYLIKTRGQQVTLSCSPISGHRSVSWYQQTPGQGLQFLFEYFSETQRNKGNFPGRFSGRQFSNSRSEMNVSTLELGDSALYLCASSSGTRPYEQYFGPGTRLTVT.

The chain is built from TRBV4-1 and TRBJ2-7; D is unresolved. The germline V and J ends were trimmed by 0 bases and 0 bases, with 9 bases remaining between them. CDR3 length equals 15 residues. The V gene's germline CDR1 is MGHRA and CDR2 YSYEKL. The CDR3 spells CASSQEWRGSYEQYF. In DNA, the CDR3 is TGCGCCAGCAGCCAAGAGTGGAGAGGCTCCTACGAGCAGTACTTC.

V gene TRBV11-3 combines with J gene TRBJ2-3; D perhaps matches TRBD2 (6 bases). The CDR3 runs to 15 residues. Germline CDR1 is SGHNT and CDR2 is YENEEA. Trimming stripped 1 base from V and 1 base from J, with 9 bases between. The CDR3 region has the DNA TGTGCCAGCAGCTTAGGTTGGGGGGGCACAGATACGCAGTATTTT. Its translation is CASSLGWGGTDTQYF.

V is TRBV25-1 and J is TRBJ1-3; 8 nucleotides match TRBD1. The J segment lost 4 bases and the V segment lost 4 bases, leaving 9 bases of the junction unmatched. Germline V gives CDR1 MGHDK, CDR2 SYGVNS. This CDR3 comprises 16 residues. CDR3 region: CASSARTGIIGNTIYF. In DNA, the CDR3 is TGTGCCAGCAGTGCGAGGACAGGGATCATAGGAAACACCATATATTTT. The full variable domain, with the rest looked up from reference TRBV25-1 and TRBJ1-3, is EADIYQTPRYLVIGTGKKITLECSQTMGHDKMYWYQQDPGMELHLIHYSYGVNSTEKGDLSSESTVSRIRTEHFPLTLESARPSHTSQYLCASSARTGIIGNTIYFGEGSWLTVV.

The genes are TRBV10-3 and TRBJ2-1; perhaps TRBD2 as D (5 bases). The length of the CDR3 is 11 residues. Germline V gene sequence: CDR1 ENHRY, CDR2 SYGVKD. CDR3 bases: TGTGTAAGTGCGGGCTACAATGAGCAGTTCTTC. Translation gives CVSAGYNEQFF.

The chain combines TRBV12-3 or TRBV12-4 with TRBJ2-1, with D uncertain. Deletions cut 3 bases from V and 10 bases from J, with 10 bases between. CDR3 length equals 12 residues. The DNA for the CDR3 is TGTGCCAGCAGTTTTGGCGGATGGGAGCAGTTCTTC. Its translation: CASSFGGWEQFF.

This chain links TRBV6-2 or TRBV6-3 with TRBJ1-1, with a weak D call TRBD1 (5 bases). V was pared by 5 bases and J by 4 bases, with 8 bases between. The CDR3 is 12 amino acids. Germline V gene lookup returns CDR1 MNHEY and CDR2 SVGEGT. Here the CDR3 DNA reads TGTGCCAGCAGTGTTGACAGCACTGAAGCTTTCTTT. This sequence encodes CASSVDSTEAFF.

This clone was found once. The chain carries TRBV5-4 and TRBJ2-7; tentatively, D is TRBD1 (5 bases). Deletions cut 1 base from V and 0 bases from J, with 11 bases between. The CDR3 length is 15 residues. Germline CDR1 is SGHNT and CDR2 is YYREEE (reference sequence). The CDR3 sequence is CASSLTGQSSYEQYF. The CDR3 DNA is TGTGCCAGCAGCTTGACAGGTCAGAGCTCCTACGAGCAGTACTTC.

The chain employs TRBV4-1 and TRBJ2-7; possibly TRBD2 for D (5 bases). V lost 1 base to trimming and J lost 1 base, with 8 bases between them. In germline, CDR1 is MGHRA, CDR2 YSYEKL. The CDR3 has 14 residues. CDR3 residues: CASSQVGRSYEQYF. As DNA, the CDR3 is TGCGCCAGCAGCCAAGTGGGGAGATCCTACGAGCAGTACTTC.

The rearrangement links TRBV18 to TRBJ1-2; weak D call: TRBD1 (5 bases). Trimming left V 2 bases short and J 4 bases short, with 11 bases between. The CDR3 runs 14 residues. Germline-derived CDR1 and CDR2 are KGHSH and LQKENI. The CDR3 DNA sequence: TGTGCCAGCTCACCAGACAGCGTACTCTATGGCTACACCTTC. Protein: CASSPDSVLYGYTF.

The chain is built from TRBV6-5 and TRBJ2-3; possible D gene TRBD2, 7 bases. The V end was cut by 8 bases, the J end by 6 bases, with 18 bases between. The CDR3 length is 14 residues. Germline-derived CDR1 and CDR2 are MNHEY and SVGAGI. In nucleotides, the CDR3 is TGTGCCAGCTTCGAAGTGGGGGGGCCTGATACGCAGTATTTT. Translation: CASFEVGGPDTQYF.

The chain has TRBV12-3 or TRBV12-4 and TRBJ2-7; D remains unclear. V was clipped by 2 bases and J by 4 bases, with 9 bases between them. CDR3 length equals 13 residues. CDR3 DNA: TGTGCCAGCAGTTTAAACGCGAAATACGAGCAGTACTTC. It codes for CASSLNAKYEQYF.

This rearrangement joins TRBV5-5 to TRBJ1-4; D gene ambiguous. In germline, CDR1 is SGHKS, CDR2 YYEKEE (reference sequence). CDR3 length: 14 residues. V shed 7 bases and J shed 7 bases, with 17 bases lying between them. CDR3 sequence reads: CASVGEALSEKLFF. The CDR3 DNA reads TGTGCCAGCGTCGGGGAGGCCCTAAGTGAAAAACTGTTTTTT.

The rearrangement uses TRBV19 and TRBJ1-4; 9 nucleotides match TRBD1. The CDR3 extends over 14 amino acids. Germline CDR1 reads LNHDA; CDR2 reads SQIVND (reference sequence). Trimming removed 7 bases from V and 7 bases from J; junction bases left unmatched: 7. CDR3 sequence reads: CASTLTGGSEKLFF. The CDR3 region has the DNA TGTGCCAGTACCCTGACAGGGGGAAGTGAAAAACTGTTTTTT.

The chain is built from TRBV24-1 and TRBJ2-3; D remains unclear. Germline V CDR1 and CDR2: KGHDR, SFDVKD. The CDR3 sequence is 15 residues long. The V gene lost 0 bases and the J gene lost 1 base, with 7 bases spanning the gap. Here the CDR3 reads CATSDLTTGTDTQYF. The CDR3 region has the DNA TGTGCCACCAGTGATTTGACTACCGGCACAGATACGCAGTATTTT.